One sample yielded the 12 T cell receptor beta chains listed below, sequenced in a study of T cells in localized non-small cell lung cancer. Sequencing used immunoSEQ multiplex PCR; TCRdb keeps in-frame clones, though not all of them. This sample has some 51,000 clones, with 70% to 90% found just once. Sequenced here: peripheral blood, sampled before any cancer treatment. These receptors were obtained from a woman between 35 and 70 years old with stage I lung adenocarcinoma.

This clone has only a few counts. The J gene is TRBJ2-1, the V gene TRBV19; 12 bases align to TRBD2. There are 18 residues in the CDR3. Unmatched junction bases numbered 9, after V lost 6 bases and J lost 0 bases. CDR1 is LNHDA and CDR2 is SQIVND in the germline V gene (reference sequence). For the CDR3, the DNA is TGTGCCAGTAGGGCACTAGCGGGGGGTTTCAGCTCCTACAATGAGCAGTTCTTC. Its translation: CASRALAGGFSSYNEQFF.

The chain combines TRBV6-5 with TRBJ1-1; 10 positions match TRBD1. Germline lookup yields CDR1 MNHEY and CDR2 SVGAGI. This CDR3 contains 14 residues. The V gene end was trimmed by 6 bases and the J gene end by 1 base; junction bases not matched to a gene: 2. The CDR3: CASRRQGANTEAFF. As DNA, the CDR3 is TGTGCCAGCAGGCGACAGGGGGCGAACACTGAAGCTTTCTTT.

V is TRBV7-9 and J is TRBJ2-2; no clear D. The V gene's germline CDR1 is SEHNR and CDR2 FQNEAQ (reference sequence). V was trimmed by 5 bases and J by 1 base, leaving 11 bases between them. The CDR3 totals 15 residues. The CDR3 nucleotides are TGTGCCAGCAGCCCGCTTTCTAAGAACACCGGGGAGCTGTTTTTT. The encoded protein is CASSPLSKNTGELFF.

This clone appeared once. The gene calls are TRBV29-1 and TRBJ2-7; D is uncertain. V was clipped by 4 bases and J by 0 bases, with 13 bases between them. CDR1 and CDR2 (germline): SQVTM, ANQGSEA. CDR3 length: 14 amino acids. The DNA for the CDR3 is TGCAGCGTTGTTAGGACCTCCTTCTCCTACGAGCAGTACTTC. It specifies CSVVRTSFSYEQYF.

The V gene is TRBV14, the J gene TRBJ2-7, with 8 nucleotides matching TRBD1. V shed 4 bases, J shed 3 bases, and the junction held 8 bases outside the gene matches. Germline CDR1 reads SGHDN; CDR2 reads FVKESK. The length of the CDR3 is 15 residues. In nucleotides, the CDR3 is TGTGCCAGCAGCCCTCGGACAGGGTTTCTCTACGAGCAGTACTTC. Its translation: CASSPRTGFLYEQYF.

The J gene is TRBJ2-7, the V gene TRBV9; D gene uncertain. Germline lookup yields CDR1 SGDLS and CDR2 YYNGEE. This CDR3 has 15 residues. The V gene lost 0 bases and the J gene lost 4 bases, with 14 bases spanning the gap. CDR3 in amino acids: CASSVGNSPRYEQYF. CDR3 nucleotides: TGTGCCAGCAGCGTAGGAAACTCCCCAAGGTACGAGCAGTACTTC.

The chain joins TRBV5-6 to TRBJ2-2; a weak D match, TRBD1 (5 bases). Between the trimmed V and J ends, which lost 4 bases and 2 bases, there was a span of 21 bases. This CDR3 has 18 residues. Germline V gene data show CDR1 as SGHDT and CDR2 as YYEEEE. In nucleotides, the CDR3 is TGTGCCAGCAGCGCCCTGACCGGACACCAACTTAACACCGGGGAGCTGTTTTTT. This codes for CASSALTGHQLNTGELFF.

The chain recombines TRBV6-1 with TRBJ1-2, with TRBD1 matching 9 bases. J gave up 8 bases and V 2 bases, and 6 bases lay outside the gene matches. The CDR3 has 14 residues. Germline V gene sequence: CDR1 MNHNS, CDR2 SASEGT. The CDR3 DNA reads as TGTGCCAGCAGTGAATTGCAGGGGACAGGGGGCTACACCTTC. Its translation is CASSELQGTGGYTF.

The chain has TRBV25-1 and TRBJ1-6, with 8 bases identical to TRBD1. Germline V gene sequence: CDR1 MGHDK, CDR2 SYGVNS. The CDR3 sequence is 11 residues long. V dropped 6 bases and J dropped 14; count of bases not matched to a gene: 3. CDR3 protein: CASRQGEALHF. In nucleotides, the CDR3 is TGTGCCAGCAGACAGGGGGAGGCCCTCCACTTT.

The chain couples TRBV29-1 to TRBJ2-3; D remains ambiguous. Germline V gene sequence: CDR1 SQVTM, CDR2 ANQGSEA. V lost 4 bases to trimming and J lost 0 bases, with 11 bases between them. The CDR3 is made up of 14 amino acids. This chain's CDR3 is CSVVRPGSTDTQYF. Written as DNA, the CDR3 is TGCAGCGTTGTACGCCCCGGGAGCACAGATACGCAGTATTTT.

This chain joins TRBV4-3 and TRBJ2-1, with D possibly called TRBD1 or TRBD2 (5 bases each). The CDR3 covers 14 residues. Germline V gives CDR1 LGHNA, CDR2 YSLEER. Trimming stripped 5 bases from V and 2 bases from J, with 10 bases between. CDR3 region: CASSGGWTYNEQFF. CDR3 nucleotides: TGCGCCAGCAGCGGGGGTTGGACCTACAATGAGCAGTTCTTC.

The V and J genes are TRBV5-1 and TRBJ2-3; D assignment may be TRBD1 or TRBD2 (5 bases each). Germline CDR1 SGHRS, CDR2 YFSETQ. The CDR3 extends over 15 amino acids. V lost 0 bases and J 1 base, leaving 9 bases between the germline ends. This chain's CDR3 is CASSLGGVGTDTQYF. The CDR3 DNA follows: TGCGCCAGCAGCTTGGGAGGGGTCGGCACAGATACGCAGTATTTT.